This T cell receptor (beta chain) stems from a study of blood T cell repertoires in COVID-19. As for the study in general: Sites across the United States, Italy and Spain contributed samples from acute and convalescent COVID-19. T cells, B-cell-depleted T cells, or PBMCs supplied cDNA or gDNA.

After removal of 1 base from V and 5 bases from J, the junction contained 5 bases not matched to a gene. Germline V gene lookup returns CDR1 SGHTA and CDR2 FQGNSA. There are 15 residues in the CDR3. This clone was counted once. Original methodology: Amplification of reference gene primers provided the estimated nucleated cell counts. Sequenced by immunoSEQ multiplex PCR; TCRdb stores in-frame clones only, minus some. Clonal size and the V and J genes are those of that table, whereas D and trimming came from the DNA. The sample records 95,000 to 150,000 clones, about 82% being singletons. The receptor comes from a man between 60 and 75 years old with active or convalescent COVID-19. This chain uses TRBV7-2 with TRBJ1-2; 9 bases match TRBD1. The sample consisted of peripheral blood. The CDR3 protein is CASSLGPGQGYGYTF. The CDR3 DNA reads as TGTGCCAGCAGCTTAGGACCGGGACAGGGTTATGGCTACACCTTC.